Listed below are T cell receptor beta chains from one sample, sequenced in a study of T cell responses to AZD1222 COVID-19 vaccine. The repertoire was sequenced with immunoSEQ multiplex PCR; TCRdb's copy has only in-frame clones and lacks some. The sample lists 190,000 or so clones; 88% were seen once. The sample here was peripheral blood, taken 28 days after the second AZD1222 dose. The receptors stem from an adult who received the AZD1222 COVID-19 vaccine. CDR3s include the opening cysteine and the closing phenylalanine or tryptophan. The D gene is left open where the match is weak. Only part of the rows carry a size: once, few, many, or a class if the clone is expanded.

clone_size j_call v_call d_call cdr3_nt cdr3_aa
NA TRBJ2-4 TRBV5-1 TRBD1 TGCGCCAGCAGCTTGGTGGGGACAGGGGGGTTCGAAAACATTCAGTACTTC CASSLVGTGGFENIQYF
NA TRBJ2-1 TRBV2 NA TGTGCCAGCCTGAGGGTCCCCGGACGGAATGAGCAGTTCTTC CASLRVPGRNEQFF
once TRBJ2-7 TRBV9 TRBD1 TGTGCCAGCAGCCACCGACAGGGGGCATACTCCTACGAGCAGTACTTC CASSHRQGAYSYEQYF
NA TRBJ2-1 TRBV7-3 TRBD2 TGTGCCAGCAGCCCGGGACTAGCGCAAAACAATGAGCAGTTCTTC CASSPGLAQNNEQFF
NA TRBJ2-7 TRBV6-2/TRBV6-3 NA TGTGCCAGCAGTTACCGAATAGGGGACGAGCAGTACTTC CASSYRIGDEQYF
once TRBJ2-7 TRBV19 TRBD1 TGTGCCAGTAGCCCGACAGGGGTAGGGTACGAGCAGTACTTC CASSPTGVGYEQYF
NA TRBJ2-7 TRBV19 NA TGTGCCAGTAGTAGCCCAACCTACGAGCAGTACTTC CASSSPTYEQYF
NA TRBJ2-1 TRBV28 TRBD1 TGTGCCAGCAGTCAACAGGGGAAGTACAATGAGCAGTTCTTC CASSQQGKYNEQFF
NA TRBJ1-6 TRBV7-2 NA TGTGCCAGCAGCTTAGTGAGGGGCCCTAATAATTCACCCCTCCACTTT CASSLVRGPNNSPLHF
NA TRBJ1-6 TRBV28 NA TGTGCCAGCACGCGGGGGGCTAATAATTCACCCCTCCACTTT CASTRGANNSPLHF
NA TRBJ2-5 TRBV5-6 TRBD1 TGTGCCAGCAGCTTGCCGGGACAGGGCCAAGAGACCCAGTACTTC CASSLPGQGQETQYF
NA TRBJ1-1 TRBV28 NA TGTGCCAGCAGTTTAAGGGGTCCCACTGAAGCTTTCTTT CASSLRGPTEAFF
NA TRBJ1-3 TRBV5-4 NA TGTGCCAGCAGCTTGCCAGGCGGAAACACCATATATTTT CASSLPGGNTIYF
NA TRBJ2-3 TRBV28 NA TGTGCCACCAAGTTACAGCGGCGGGATACGCAGTATTTT CATKLQRRDTQYF
NA TRBJ1-5 TRBV6-2/TRBV6-3 NA TGTGCCAGCAGTTACAATCCAGATAGCAATCAGCCCCAGCATTTT CASSYNPDSNQPQHF
NA TRBJ1-3 TRBV9 NA TGTGCCAGCCAGGGCCCGAGCTCTGGAAACACCATATATTTT CASQGPSSGNTIYF
NA TRBJ2-1 TRBV4-3 NA TGCGCCAGCAGCCGCGTCCAGGATGAGCAGTTCTTC CASSRVQDEQFF
NA TRBJ2-1 TRBV5-1 NA TGCGCCAGCACAAGTGGAACCTCCTACAATGAGCAGTTCTTC CASTSGTSYNEQFF
NA TRBJ1-2 TRBV10-3 NA TGTGCCATCAGTGAGGATCCAGGGTTCTATGGCTACACCTTC CAISEDPGFYGYTF
NA TRBJ2-2 TRBV28 TRBD2 TGTGCCAGCAGTTTAGGACTAGCCTACACCGGGGAGCTGTTTTTT CASSLGLAYTGELFF
NA TRBJ2-2 TRBV13 TRBD1 TGTGCCAGCAGCCCAGAAGGGACAGGGGTAGCCGGGGAGCTGTTTTTT CASSPEGTGVAGELFF
once TRBJ2-7 TRBV27 TRBD2 TGTGCCAGCAGTTCGTTGACTAGCGGGAAGGTCGAGCAGTACTTC CASSSLTSGKVEQYF
NA TRBJ2-7 TRBV6-6 TRBD2 TGTGCCAGCAGTACACTAGCGGGGCTCTCCTACGAGCAGTACTTC CASSTLAGLSYEQYF
NA TRBJ2-3 TRBV6-2/TRBV6-3 TRBD1 TGTGCCAGCAGTTACCCCCCTGGACAGGTGACAGATACGCAGTATTTT CASSYPPGQVTDTQYF
NA TRBJ2-7 TRBV27 NA TGTGCCAGCAGAAGGAGCGGTGTCTCCTACGAGCAGTACTTC CASRRSGVSYEQYF
NA TRBJ2-1 TRBV5-1 TRBD2 TGCGCCAGCAGCTTAGAGAGCGGGAGATGGAATGAGCAGTTCTTC CASSLESGRWNEQFF
NA TRBJ2-2 TRBV5-1 TRBD2 TGCGCCAGCAGACTAGCGGGCGACACCGGGGAGCTGTTTTTT CASRLAGDTGELFF
NA TRBJ2-5 TRBV19 NA TGTGCCAGTAGTATCCCGGCAGAGACCCAGTACTTC CASSIPAETQYF
NA TRBJ2-3 TRBV11-2 TRBD1 TGTGCCAGCAGCGGCGGGGACAGGGTTATGGTCGGGGCAGATACGCAGTATTTT CASSGGDRVMVGADTQYF
NA TRBJ2-7 TRBV5-4 TRBD2 TGTGCCAGCGCCTTAGCGGGAGCCTACGAGCAGTACTTC CASALAGAYEQYF
NA TRBJ1-5 TRBV6-5 NA TGTGCCAGCAGCGCTATACAGGGTCAGCCCCAGCATTTT CASSAIQGQPQHF
once TRBJ2-1 TRBV24-1 TRBD2 TGTGCCACCAGTGACCCCAGGAGCGGGAAGGTCAATGAGCAGTTCTTC CATSDPRSGKVNEQFF
NA TRBJ2-2 TRBV28 TRBD1 TGTGCCAGCAGACGGACAGGGGCCGGGGAGCTGTTTTTT CASRRTGAGELFF
NA TRBJ2-7 TRBV6-5 NA TGTGCCAGCAGGCCTTTCGGGGCTTACGAGCAGTACTTC CASRPFGAYEQYF
NA TRBJ1-2 TRBV5-1 NA TGCGCCAGCAGCTTGGTTCCGGGCTTAGACTATGGCTACACCTTC CASSLVPGLDYGYTF
NA TRBJ1-1 TRBV13 NA TGTGCCAGCAGCTTAGGCCCCGGGACGCAGATGAACACTGAAGCTTTCTTT CASSLGPGTQMNTEAFF
NA TRBJ1-6 TRBV5-4 NA TGTGCCAGCAGCTTGGCCGGGGGGTCCCTCCACTTT CASSLAGGSLHF
NA TRBJ2-3 TRBV18 NA TGTGCCAGCTCACCACTCTCTACTAGACAGACAGATACGCAGTATTTT CASSPLSTRQTDTQYF
NA TRBJ1-5 TRBV7-2 NA TGTGCCAGCAGCCAGTCAAGGGGCAATCAGCCCCAGCATTTT CASSQSRGNQPQHF
NA TRBJ1-2 TRBV7-2 NA TGTGCCAGCAGGGGATCGGGCTACACCTTC CASRGSGYTF
NA TRBJ2-7 TRBV6-2/TRBV6-3 TRBD2 TGTGCCAGCAGTTTCGACCCCGGGACTAGCTCTCCCTCCTACTACGAGCAGTACTTC CASSFDPGTSSPSYYEQYF